This TCR beta chain was recovered during a study of identical twins. Overall study results and limits: Memory repertoires showed no such pattern, whereas abundant cord blood beta clonotypes carried fewer insertions.

The ends lost 4 bases at V and 2 bases at J; junction bases unmatched: 1. The V gene's germline CDR1 is SGHRS and CDR2 YFSETQ. The CDR3 sequence is 14 residues long. This clonotype was seen repeatedly, ten times or more. Its specificity is not known. One entry per CDR3 protein, called by TCRdb with MiXCR from the 5' RACE reads. Found here are a few hundred thousand distinct CDR3 sequences, 10% to 15% of them singletons; the top ten hold approximately 4%. The same specimen was also included in a second study, on yellow fever vaccine responses in identical twins.

Source material: memory (CD45RO+) T cells sorted from blood. The rearrangement links TRBV5-1 to TRBJ2-2; 8 nucleotides match TRBD1. This TCR derives from a young woman in good health. CDR3 sequence: CASSDRGNTGELFF. CDR3 bases: TGCGCCAGCAGCGACAGGGGAAACACCGGGGAGCTGTTTTTT.